This T cell receptor (beta chain) was profiled in a study of T-cell memory formation after mild COVID-19. Whole-study findings and limits: Day 15 to 85 contracting clones showed balanced CD4/CD8; day 15 to 37 expanders favored CD4+.

Each CDR3 protein is one row after TCRdb ran MiXCR on the 5' RACE reads. The data contain 350,000 to 450,000 distinct CDR3 sequences, approximately 29% of them singletons. This clonotype showed up many times. The antigen is undetermined. Trimming stripped 0 bases from V and 2 bases from J, with 9 bases between. Per germline, CDR1 SGHRS and CDR2 YFSETQ. CDR3 length: 15 residues. Sample: PBMCs or a T cell subset sorted from them (not recorded which). The V gene is TRBV5-1, the J gene TRBJ2-1; D unclear. This sequence was found in an adult woman who had mild COVID-19 (a few samples of this study predate the infection). Cell type and time point are not known. CDR3 bases: TGCGCCAGCAGCTTGGGGCAGGCAACCTACAATGAGCAGTTCTTC. It is translated as CASSLGQATYNEQFF.